The 26 T cell receptor beta chains presented below share a single source sample, sequenced in a study of T cell repertoires in cytomegalovirus infection. Their antigens are not known. Using its own MiXCR run on the reads, TCRdb lists one record per CDR3 protein. The sample yields around 89,000 distinct CDR3 sequences, around 32% seen once. Here the sequenced sample was CD8+ T cells from cultured PBMCs, taken from culture after CMV antigen stimulation. The source of these receptors is a human donor in good health (CMV status not recorded). Some clones in this sample may be carry-over from other donors' samples.

This clonotype was observed at least ten times. This chain joins TRBV15 and TRBJ1-1, with D tentatively TRBD1 (6 bases). Trimming pared 3 bases from V and 6 bases from J, leaving 14 bases between. The CDR3 totals 14 residues. Germline V lookup: CDR1 LNHNV, CDR2 YYDKDF (reference sequence). Written as DNA, the CDR3 is TGTGCCACCAGCAGTTCAACAGGGCTCCCTGAAGCTTTCTTT. This translates into CATSSSTGLPEAFF.

J is TRBJ2-1 and V is TRBV6-6; D perhaps matches TRBD2 (6 bases). V lost 0 bases to trimming and J lost 2 bases, with 11 bases between them. The CDR3 has 16 amino acids. Germline CDR1 and CDR2: MNHNY and SVGAGI (reference sequence). The CDR3 is CASSYSNGGPYNEQFF. In DNA, the CDR3 is TGTGCCAGCAGTTACTCGAACGGGGGTCCCTACAATGAGCAGTTCTTC.

In this sample, this clonotype turned up many times. The chain employs TRBV7-9 and TRBJ1-4; TRBD1 is a possible D gene (5 bases). The germline V and J ends were trimmed by 5 bases and 0 bases, with 10 bases remaining between them. The CDR3 sequence is 15 residues long. Germline CDR1 reads SEHNR; CDR2 reads FQNEAQ (reference sequence). DNA for the CDR3: TGTGCCAGCAGCCCGAGGGGAGCAACTAATGAAAAACTGTTTTTT. Encoded protein: CASSPRGATNEKLFF.

The V call is TRBV19, the J call TRBJ2-1, with TRBD2 identical over 8 bases. The V gene end was trimmed by 1 base and the J gene end by 9 bases; junction bases not matched to a gene: 5. The CDR3 has 14 amino acids. Looked up from germline, CDR1 is LNHDA and CDR2 is SQIVND (reference sequence). In DNA form, the CDR3 reads TGTGCCAGTAGTATAGCGGGGGGGCTAGCTGAGCAGTTCTTC. Residues: CASSIAGGLAEQFF.

The chain uses TRBV7-6 and TRBJ2-3; D unresolved. V was clipped by 1 base and J by 1 base, with 21 bases between them. CDR3 length: 19 amino acids. Germline CDR1 is SGHVS and CDR2 is FNYEAQ. The DNA of the CDR3 is TGTGCCAGCAGCTTAGGGGCCCCAGCGCTTACTTTTGGCACAGATACGCAGTATTTT. It is translated as CASSLGAPALTFGTDTQYF.

On this clonotype itself: Compared with germline, one end of the junction differs, possibly owing to a read error. The J gene is TRBJ1-3, the V gene TRBV6-6; no firm D call. From germline, CDR1 is MNHNY and CDR2 SVGAGI (reference sequence). There are 18 residues in the CDR3. The CDR3 coding sequence is TGTGCCAGCAGTTACTCTCGGGGTTTGGGTCGCTCTGGAAACATCATATATTTT. This codes for CASSYSRGLGRSGNIIYF.

This clonotype was counted only a few times. The chain couples TRBV29-1 to TRBJ1-1; no definite D call. Per germline, CDR1 SQVTM and CDR2 ANQGSEA. With 3 bases removed from V and 0 bases from J, the gap between germline ends came to 14 bases. The CDR3 consists of 15 residues. For the CDR3, the DNA is TGCAGCGTTGAGTCAGGCCTTGACATGAACACTGAAGCTTTCTTT. Encoded protein: CSVESGLDMNTEAFF.

This clonotype came up many times. The rearrangement joins TRBV7-2 to TRBJ1-2; D unresolved. In germline, CDR1 is SGHTA, CDR2 FQGNSA. The CDR3 sequence is 17 residues long. Trimming pared 1 base from V and 0 bases from J, leaving 15 bases between. This CDR3 is CASSLVAGDLTNYGYTF. The CDR3 nucleotides are TGTGCCAGCAGCTTAGTGGCCGGGGATTTAACTAACTATGGCTACACCTTC.

The chain links TRBV7-4 to TRBJ2-1; 8 nucleotides line up with TRBD2. J gave up 15 bases and V 8 bases, and 12 bases lay outside the gene matches. The CDR3 spans 12 residues. Germline values: CDR1 SGHVT, CDR2 SQSDAQ. In nucleotides, the CDR3 is TGTGCCAGCGGCGACATTAGCGGGACCTGGTTCTTC. This codes for CASGDISGTWFF.

Regarding this clonotype: A read error is possible here, since a much larger clone lies one base away. This chain uses TRBV27 with TRBJ2-1; 11 nucleotides line up with TRBD2. The CDR3 loop spans 16 amino acids. The germline V gene encodes CDR1 MNHEY and CDR2 SMNVEV (reference sequence). The CDR3 loop reads CVSSARLAGWGGEQFF. For the CDR3, the DNA is TGTGTCAGCAGTGCCCGACTAGCGGGGTGGGGGGGTGAGCAGTTCTTC.

There are many counts of this clonotype. This chain joins TRBV5-1 and TRBJ2-5; D perhaps matches TRBD2 (6 bases). The V gene lost 3 bases and the J gene lost 1 base, with 7 bases spanning the gap. CDR1 and CDR2 from the germline V gene are SGHRS and YFSETQ. The length of the CDR3 is 13 residues. The CDR3 here is CASSSGVQETQYF. The DNA for the CDR3 is TGCGCCAGCAGCTCGGGGGTCCAAGAGACCCAGTACTTC.

This clonotype came up many times. The chain links TRBV24-1 to TRBJ1-1, with 12 bases fitting TRBD1. Germline trimming cut 5 bases from V and 10 bases from J; bases unmatched to any gene: 7. The CDR3 has 14 residues. Germline loops: CDR1 KGHDR, CDR2 SFDVKD. Written as DNA, the CDR3 is TGTGCCACCAGTGCCTACCGGGACAGGGGGCTAGCTTTCTTT. As protein: CATSAYRDRGLAFF.

This clonotype was recorded a few times. The J gene is TRBJ1-4, the V gene TRBV7-2; D is unresolved. Trimming removed 1 base at V and 6 bases at J, with 9 bases between. The CDR3 has 14 residues. Germline V CDR1 and CDR2: SGHTA, FQGNSA. The CDR3 is CASSLDPVYEKLFF. CDR3 nucleotides: TGTGCCAGCAGCTTAGACCCGGTCTATGAAAAACTGTTTTTT.

This clonotype showed up just once. The chain recombines TRBV4-1 with TRBJ2-7; D could derive from TRBD1 or TRBD2 (5 bases each). V gave up 3 bases and J gave up 4 bases, with 13 bases separating them. The germline gives CDR1 MGHRA, CDR2 YSYEKL. The CDR3 is made up of 14 amino acids. CDR3 residues: CASSQGPWGYEQYF. For the CDR3, the DNA is TGCGCCAGCAGCCAGGGGCCCTGGGGGTACGAGCAGTACTTC.

This chain joins TRBV5-6 and TRBJ2-6; D ambiguous. Trimming shortened V by 2 bases and J by 2 bases, and 5 bases separated the two germline ends. The CDR3 has 14 residues. Germline CDR1 is SGHDT and CDR2 is YYEEEE. CDR3 sequence (DNA): TGTGCCAGCAGCTTCGGCGCTGGGGCCAACGTCCTGACTTTC. Encoded protein: CASSFGAGANVLTF.

This clonotype was found a few times. The gene calls are TRBV4-1 and TRBJ2-7; D is possibly TRBD2 (7 bases). The germline V gene encodes CDR1 MGHRA and CDR2 YSYEKL. V lost 5 bases and J lost 4, with 18 bases in between. This CDR3 is built from 15 residues. CDR3 bases: TGCGCCAGCAGCTACTCGCGGGGGCCTTTATACGAGCAGTACTTC. It translates to CASSYSRGPLYEQYF.

This clonotype was picked up a small number of times. The rearrangement joins TRBV7-8 to TRBJ1-1; D uncertain. The CDR3 length is 10 residues. V was pared by 5 bases and J by 8 bases, with 6 bases between. The germline V gene encodes CDR1 SGHVS and CDR2 FQNEAQ. This chain's CDR3 is CASSLTEAFF. CDR3 nucleotides: TGTGCCAGCAGCCTCACCGAAGCTTTCTTT.

The CDR3 loop is CAVNDGVSYNEQFF. The DNA for the CDR3 is TGTGCAGTAAACGACGGAGTCTCCTACAATGAGCAGTTCTTC. The rearrangement links TRBV7-8 to TRBJ2-1, with D uncertain. Germline values: CDR1 SGHVS, CDR2 FQNEAQ. CDR3 length: 14 amino acids.

This chain's CDR3 is CASSHVVTGGRINEQFF. CDR3 coding DNA: TGCGCCAGCAGCCATGTAGTAACAGGGGGCAGGATCAATGAGCAGTTCTTC. The gene calls are TRBV4-1 and TRBJ2-1; 9 positions agree with TRBD1. The CDR3 covers 17 residues. Per the germline V gene, CDR1 is MGHRA and CDR2 is YSYEKL. Trimming at V came to 3 bases and at J to 6 bases, leaving 12 bases not matched to a gene.

In this sample, this clonotype turned up a few times. The CDR3 region has the DNA TGTGCCAGCAGTTTATCGACCCCAGGGACCGGGGAGCTGTTTTTT. Its protein product is CASSLSTPGTGELFF. The gene calls are TRBV12-3 or TRBV12-4 and TRBJ2-2, with D perhaps matching TRBD1 (5 bases). This CDR3 is built from 15 residues. Trimming removed 2 bases at V and 5 bases at J, with 12 bases between.

This chain links TRBV20-1 with TRBJ2-7, with D maybe TRBD1 (6 bases). The V end lost 2 bases, the J end lost 2 bases, and 10 bases lay between the germline ends. Germline V lookup: CDR1 DFQATT, CDR2 SNEGSKA (reference sequence). This CDR3 spans 13 amino acids. Written as DNA, the CDR3 is TGCAGTGCTAGATGGGGGCTTACCTACGAGCAGTACTTC. Translated, it gives CSARWGLTYEQYF.

This clonotype was found a few times. V is TRBV11-3 and J is TRBJ2-1; 7 positions agree with TRBD1. Germline CDR1 SGHNT, CDR2 YENEEA. The CDR3 is 13 amino acids. V gave up 0 bases and J gave up 9 bases; unmatched junction bases: 2. For the CDR3, the DNA is TGTGCCAGCAGCTTAGAGACAGGGATTGAGCAGTTCTTC. Translating it yields CASSLETGIEQFF.

This clonotype was detected only a few times. This chain uses TRBV11-2 with TRBJ2-7, with D unresolved. The CDR3 contains 12 residues. Trimming cost V 1 base and J 6 bases, with 7 bases left between them. Germline V gene data show CDR1 as SGHAT and CDR2 as FQNNGV. The CDR3 region is CASSLGSSEQYF. The CDR3 nucleotides read TGTGCCAGCAGCTTAGGTTCGTCCGAGCAGTACTTC.

The V gene is TRBV28, the J gene TRBJ1-1, with D unclear. This CDR3 contains 14 residues. Trimming stripped 7 bases from V and 6 bases from J, with 18 bases between. CDR1 is MDHEN, CDR2 SYDVKM, per germline. CDR3 sequence: CASTLPPGTSEAFF. As DNA, the CDR3 is TGTGCCAGCACCCTACCCCCGGGCACCTCTGAAGCTTTCTTT.

This clonotype was seen more than once but under ten times. The rearrangement links TRBV6-1 to TRBJ1-5; D unresolved. CDR1 and CDR2 from the germline V gene are MNHNS and SASEGT. CDR3 length equals 12 residues. V lost 2 bases to trimming and J lost 10 bases, with 9 bases between them. DNA for the CDR3: TGTGCCAGCAGTGAATCGGGCACCCCCCAGCATTTT. Protein sequence: CASSESGTPQHF.

V and J are TRBV5-1 and TRBJ2-5; D remains unclear. Germline CDR1 is SGHRS and CDR2 is YFSETQ. This CDR3 contains 16 residues. V was shortened by 0 bases and J by 3 bases, with 15 bases between the two germline ends. The CDR3 DNA follows: TGCGCCAGCAGCTTGGATGGGGTCCATGGTGAAGAGACCCAGTACTTC. The encoded protein is CASSLDGVHGEETQYF. The variable domain in full, with the rest retrieved from reference TRBV5-1 and TRBJ2-5, is KAGVTQTPRYLIKTRGQQVTLSCSPISGHRSVSWYQQTPGQGLQFLFEYFSETQRNKGNFPGRFSGRQFSNSRSEMNVSTLELGDSALYLCASSLDGVHGEETQYFGPGTRLLVL.